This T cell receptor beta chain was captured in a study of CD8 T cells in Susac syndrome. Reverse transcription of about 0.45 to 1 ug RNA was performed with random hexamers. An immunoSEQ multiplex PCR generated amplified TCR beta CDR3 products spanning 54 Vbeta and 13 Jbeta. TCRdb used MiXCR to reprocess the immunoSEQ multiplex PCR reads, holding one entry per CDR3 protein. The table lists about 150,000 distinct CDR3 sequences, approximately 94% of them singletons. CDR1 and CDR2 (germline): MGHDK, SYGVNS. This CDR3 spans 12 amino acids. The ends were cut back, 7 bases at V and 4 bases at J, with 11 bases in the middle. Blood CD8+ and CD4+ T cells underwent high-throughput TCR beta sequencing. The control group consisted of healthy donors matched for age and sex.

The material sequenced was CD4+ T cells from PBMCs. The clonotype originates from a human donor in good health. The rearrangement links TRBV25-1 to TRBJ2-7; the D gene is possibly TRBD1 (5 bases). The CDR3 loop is CASTGYRYEQYF. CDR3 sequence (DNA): TGTGCCAGCACAGGGTATCGATACGAGCAGTACTTC.